These T cell receptor beta chains were read from a single sample in a study of T cells in Graves' hyperthyroidism and ophthalmopathy. MiXCR was run by TCRdb on the multiplex PCR reads, yielding one entry per CDR3 protein. The table lists hundreds of thousands of distinct CDR3 sequences, roughly 46% of them singletons. Sequenced sample: peripheral blood or thyroid tissue (not recorded which). These receptors all come from an adult man with Graves' disease, either hyperthyroidism or ophthalmopathy (not recorded which). The CDR3 runs from the conserved cysteine through the conserved F or W. D genes are given only for firm matches. The size of a clone is reported for some rows only, either as once, few or many, or as a class for expanded clones.

many,TRBJ2-7,TRBV7-6,-,TGTGCCAGCAGCTTTGGCGACTCCTACGAGCAGTACTTC,CASSFGDSYEQYF
-,TRBJ1-2,TRBV25-1,-,TGTGCCAGCAGTGTCAGAGCGGTAGATGCTAACTATGGCTACACCTTC,CASSVRAVDANYGYTF
few,TRBJ1-2,TRBV19,-,TGTGCCAGTAGTCTCTCTCTTGGGAGCGGCTACACCTTC,CASSLSLGSGYTF
-,TRBJ1-5,TRBV20-1,-,TGCAGCGCTGGAGGAGCAGGTAGCAATCAGCCCCAGCATTTT,CSAGGAGSNQPQHF
few,TRBJ1-2,TRBV29-1,TRBD1,TGCAGCGCCCTAGCTGGGACAGGGGGCGCTTTTTATGGCTACACCTTC,CSALAGTGGAFYGYTF
many,TRBJ2-7,TRBV29-1,TRBD2,TGCAGCGCACGGACTAGCGGGAGTTGGGGCCGCGAGCAGTACTTC,CSARTSGSWGREQYF
-,TRBJ1-5,TRBV19,-,TGTGCCAGTAGTATCGGAACAGTTCCGAATCAGCCCCAGCATTTT,CASSIGTVPNQPQHF
-,TRBJ1-2,TRBV5-4,-,TGTGCCAGCAGCTTGAAAGATTTGGGCTACACCTTC,CASSLKDLGYTF
-,TRBJ2-5,TRBV11-2,TRBD1,TGTGCCAGCAGCTTAAAAGGGACAGAGGAGACCCAGTACTTC,CASSLKGTEETQYF
-,TRBJ1-1,TRBV9,-,TGTGCCAGCAGCGTAGGGGACGTCCCTGAAGCTTTCTTT,CASSVGDVPEAFF